The TCR beta chain under discussion was sequenced for a study of radiation and T cells in renal cell carcinoma (TCRdb year 2020). Regarding the study in general: The samples were drawn from a clinical trial, where primary renal cell carcinomas were treated with 15 Gy of stereotactic body radiation therapy and then removed by nephrectomy 4 weeks afterward. In total, approximately 53 samples underwent TCR beta sequencing: about 25 tumors plus 27 peripheral blood samples. Across all 50 or so samples, 4 million or so unique CDR3 nucleotide sequences encoding 2.5 million to 3 million unique CDR3 amino acid sequences were identified.

The time point label here, explained by the study, means: baseline pretreatment blood. The sample's treatment or condition, from its label and the paper: 15 Gy SBRT to primary tumor, nephrectomy 4 weeks later. To follow tumor-enriched clonotypes, serial peripheral blood was collected from radiation-treated patients at baseline and at 2 weeks and 4 weeks after SBRT. Renal cell carcinoma with clear cell pathology was present in all patients. Genomic DNA for TCR sequencing was prepared using the QIAamp DNA Blood Mini Kit (Qiagen). The analyses included only samples that passed all quality control checks. Overall results and qualifications from the work: Changes in the blood repertoire were not tracked past 4 weeks after treatment. Because the trial had a single-armed design, the trial could not examine how radiation dose or scheduling affected the TCR repertoire. Top tumor clonotypes rose in blood from baseline to 2 weeks post-radiation, then contracted by 4 weeks, suggesting transient expansion of tumor-resident clones. No pretreatment tumor biopsies were available, so the baseline intratumoral presence of clonotypes could not be determined.

A remark on this clone: Its antigen is still unknown. Base qualities are not recorded, but no much larger clone differs from it by a single base.

Following the manufacturer's recommendations, the immunoSEQ kit was used to generate TCR beta libraries from genomic DNA. To prepare libraries, a first multiplex PCR with proprietary primers was run, followed by a second PCR that added unique barcodes, and a bead cleanup was done after each round. A positive control reaction and a negative control reaction, both provided in the kit, were run with every batch of samples. The final libraries were assessed on an Agilent 4200 TapeStation D1000 ScreenTape, pooled by volume, and quantified by qPCR. Sequencing was performed on an Illumina NextSeq500 with a MidOutput 150-cycle cartridge, and 156 Read1 and 15 Index1 cycles were run with kit custom primers. The pooled library was loaded at 0.95 to 1 pM with around 22% PhiX control spiked in. The paper's processing steps were these. Vendor-processed data were analyzed in R, with a clonotype defined as all T cells sharing the same CDR3 nucleotide sequence. For clone abundance analyses, frequencies were normalized to the 10,000 most abundant clones in each sample. Public T cell clones, averaging fewer than five per sample, were removed before analysis. An abundance difference of at least 32-fold between compartments was the criterion for calling clonotypes tumor-enriched or baseline blood-enriched. A beta-binomial differential abundance model was applied to find clonotypes that expanded or contracted between blood time points. Tumor-blood repertoire similarity was measured with the Baroni-Urbani and Buser coefficient, and group comparisons used two-tailed Wilcoxon tests in R. Here the immuneACCESS table is served through TCRdb, limited to in-frame sequences with V and J called. Missing clones are a known gap in these copies; in checked studies unresolved V genes cover under half, and the rest lacks a known reason. Clone size and V and J calls were adopted from that table, with D and trimming inferred from the DNA. This sample comprises 100,000 to 150,000 clones, around 84% of them detected only once. 3% of the sample is in the top ten clones.

The sequences come from blood, collected from a patient whose treatment included radiotherapy and nephrectomy. This TCR came from a woman in her fifties or sixties with renal cell carcinoma.

The nucleotide sequence reads TGTGCCAGCAGTTCGCCCGGGACAGGGGCTTACACTGAAGCTTTCTTT. This codes for CASSSPGTGAYTEAFF. The chain is made from TRBV2 and TRBJ1-1; TRBD1 lines up with 10 middle nucleotides. The junction shows trimming of 5 bases on V and 3 bases on J, and the gene matches do not reach 9 bases of it. The cysteine opens and the phenylalanine closes a CDR3 of 16 amino acids. CDR3 DNA only is kept here, 48 bases in frame from base 1. For CDR1 and CDR2, the germline V gene lists SNHLY and FYNNEI.